This T cell receptor beta chain emerged from a study of response to subunit inactivated influenza vaccine. V was clipped by 6 bases and J by 8 bases; unmatched bases: 11. The CDR3 is 14 residues long. Germline CDR1 DFQATT, CDR2 SNEGSKA (reference sequence). This clonotype was seen repeatedly, ten times or more. Antigen specificity is unknown. General study points: New T cells are recruited in small numbers by each seasonal influenza vaccination, according to the authors' suggestion.

TCRdb recomputed calls from the RT-PCR reads with MiXCR, one row per CDR3 protein. Of about half a million distinct CDR3 sequences in the sample, around 8% are singletons; the top ten hold roughly 13%. The rearrangement uses TRBV20-1 and TRBJ2-1; 9 bases agree with TRBD2. This material consisted of PBMCs from blood, taken around 25 months after vaccination. The source is a man in his fifties or sixties who received an inactivated influenza vaccine. The CDR3 nucleotides read TGCAGTGCCACACGGCTAGCGGGAAGCTATGAGCAGTTCTTC. Protein product: CSATRLAGSYEQFF.